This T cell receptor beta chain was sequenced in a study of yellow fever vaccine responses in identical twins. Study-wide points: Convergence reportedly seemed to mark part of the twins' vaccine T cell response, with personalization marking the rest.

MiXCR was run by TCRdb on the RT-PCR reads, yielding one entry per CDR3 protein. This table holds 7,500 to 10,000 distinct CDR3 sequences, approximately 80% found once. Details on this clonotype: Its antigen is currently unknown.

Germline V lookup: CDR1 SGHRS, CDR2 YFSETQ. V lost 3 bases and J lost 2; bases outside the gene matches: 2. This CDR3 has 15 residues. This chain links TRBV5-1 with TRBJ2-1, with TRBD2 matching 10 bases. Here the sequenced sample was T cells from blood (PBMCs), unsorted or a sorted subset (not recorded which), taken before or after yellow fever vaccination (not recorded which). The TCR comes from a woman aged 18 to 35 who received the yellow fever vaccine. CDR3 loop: CASSSGTSAYNEQFF. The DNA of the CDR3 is TGCGCCAGCAGCTCCGGGACTAGCGCCTACAATGAGCAGTTCTTC.